The source of this T cell receptor (beta chain) is a study of blood T cell repertoires in COVID-19. Whole-study context: The study drew acute and convalescent COVID-19 samples from the United States, Italy and Spain.

How the authors handled the data: Scientists estimated how many nucleated cells there were by amplifying reference gene primers. Sequencing used immunoSEQ multiplex PCR; TCRdb keeps in-frame clones, though not all of them. V and J calls and clone size follow that table, whereas D and trimming were derived from the DNA. The sample consists of some 260,000 clones, roughly 80% of them appearing once. This clone was found once. This CDR3 is 16 amino acids long. Germline CDR1 reads LNHDA; CDR2 reads SQIVND (reference sequence). The J segment lost 7 bases and the V segment lost 3 bases, leaving 6 bases of the junction unmatched.

The source of this sequence is an elderly man with acute or convalescent COVID-19. The chain couples TRBV19 to TRBJ2-3; TRBD2 matches at 14 bases. The source material was peripheral blood. As DNA, the CDR3 is TGTGCCAGTAGTATGGTGACTAGCGGGAGGGGGTATACGCAGTATTTT. Translation gives CASSMVTSGRGYTQYF. Using reference TRBV19 and TRBJ2-3 for the parts outside the CDR3, the full variable domain is DGGITQSPKYLFRKEGQNVTLSCEQNLNHDAMYWYRQDPGQGLRLIYYSQIVNDFQKGDIAEGYSVSREKKESFPLTVTSAQKNPTAFYLCASSMVTSGRGYTQYFGPGTRLTVL.